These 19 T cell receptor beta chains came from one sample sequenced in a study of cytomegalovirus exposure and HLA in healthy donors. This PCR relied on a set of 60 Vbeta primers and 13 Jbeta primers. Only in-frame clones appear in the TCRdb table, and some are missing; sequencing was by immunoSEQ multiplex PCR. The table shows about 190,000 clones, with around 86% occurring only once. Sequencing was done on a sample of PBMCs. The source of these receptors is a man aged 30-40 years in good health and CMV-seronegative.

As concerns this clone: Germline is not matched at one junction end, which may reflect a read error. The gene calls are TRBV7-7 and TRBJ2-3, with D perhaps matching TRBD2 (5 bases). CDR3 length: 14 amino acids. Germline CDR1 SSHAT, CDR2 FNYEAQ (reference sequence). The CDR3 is CASSLRVQSDTQYF. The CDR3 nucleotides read TGTGCTAGCAGCTTGAGGGTTCAGTCAGATACGCAGTATTTT.

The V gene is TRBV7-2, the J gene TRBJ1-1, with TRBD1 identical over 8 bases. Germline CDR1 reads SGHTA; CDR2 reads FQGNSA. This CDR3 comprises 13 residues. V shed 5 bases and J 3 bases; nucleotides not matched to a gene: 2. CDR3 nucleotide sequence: TGTGCCAGCAGCCAACAGGGGGACACTGAAGCTTTCTTT. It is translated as CASSQQGDTEAFF.

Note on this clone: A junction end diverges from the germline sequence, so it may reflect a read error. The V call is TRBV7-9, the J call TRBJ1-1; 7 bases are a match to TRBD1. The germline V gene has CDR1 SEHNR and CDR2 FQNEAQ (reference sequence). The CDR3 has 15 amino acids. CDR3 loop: CSSSLAGGGSGEAFF. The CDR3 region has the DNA TGTTCCAGCAGCTTAGCAGGGGGGGGGAGCGGTGAAGCTTTCTTT.

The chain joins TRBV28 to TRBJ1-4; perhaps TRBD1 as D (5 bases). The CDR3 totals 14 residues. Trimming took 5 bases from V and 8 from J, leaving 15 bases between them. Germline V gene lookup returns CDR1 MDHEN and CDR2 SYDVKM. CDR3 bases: TGTGCCAGCAGTCCTCATGGGAGGGACGAAAAACTGTTTTTT. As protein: CASSPHGRDEKLFF.

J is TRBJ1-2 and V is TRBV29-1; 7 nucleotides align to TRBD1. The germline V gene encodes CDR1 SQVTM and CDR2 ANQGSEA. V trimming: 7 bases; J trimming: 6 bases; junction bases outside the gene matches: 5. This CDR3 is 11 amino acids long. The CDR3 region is CSAKGTDGYTF. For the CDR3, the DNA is TGCAGCGCCAAAGGGACAGATGGCTACACCTTC.

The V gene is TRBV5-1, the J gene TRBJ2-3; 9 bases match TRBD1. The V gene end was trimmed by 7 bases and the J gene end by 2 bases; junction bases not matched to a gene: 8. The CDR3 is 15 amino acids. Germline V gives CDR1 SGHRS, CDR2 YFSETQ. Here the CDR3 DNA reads TGCGCCAGCGGGACAGGGAAGGTTTTCACAGATACGCAGTATTTT. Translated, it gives CASGTGKVFTDTQYF.

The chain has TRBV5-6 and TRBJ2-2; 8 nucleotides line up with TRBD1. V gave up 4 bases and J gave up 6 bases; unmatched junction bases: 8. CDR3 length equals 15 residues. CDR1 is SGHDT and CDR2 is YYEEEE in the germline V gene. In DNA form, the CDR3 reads TGTGCCAGCAGCGGGGACAGGTTTCGTTCCGGGGAGCTGTTTTTT. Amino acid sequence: CASSGDRFRSGELFF.

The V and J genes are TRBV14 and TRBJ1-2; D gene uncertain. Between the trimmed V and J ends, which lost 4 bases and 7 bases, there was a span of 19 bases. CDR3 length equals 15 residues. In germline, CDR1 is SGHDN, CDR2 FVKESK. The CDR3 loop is CASSPTARELSGYTF. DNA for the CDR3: TGTGCCAGCAGCCCTACTGCCCGGGAGCTCTCTGGCTACACCTTC.

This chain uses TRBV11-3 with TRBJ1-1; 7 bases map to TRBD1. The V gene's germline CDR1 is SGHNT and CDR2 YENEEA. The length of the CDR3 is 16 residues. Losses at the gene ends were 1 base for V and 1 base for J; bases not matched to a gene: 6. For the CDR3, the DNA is TGTGCCAGCAGCTTAGGACAGGGCCTGGGGAACACTGAAGCTTTCTTT. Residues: CASSLGQGLGNTEAFF.

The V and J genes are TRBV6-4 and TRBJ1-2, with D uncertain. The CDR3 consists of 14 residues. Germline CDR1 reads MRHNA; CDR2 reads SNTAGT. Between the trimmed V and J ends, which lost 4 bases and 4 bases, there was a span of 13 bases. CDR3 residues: CASSVDGSPYGYTF. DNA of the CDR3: TGTGCCAGCAGTGTGGACGGGAGCCCCTATGGCTACACCTTC.

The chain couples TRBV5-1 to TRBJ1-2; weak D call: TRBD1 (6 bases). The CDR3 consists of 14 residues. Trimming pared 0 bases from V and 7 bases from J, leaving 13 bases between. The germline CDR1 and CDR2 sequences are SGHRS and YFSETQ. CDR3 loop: CASSLDRELGGYTF. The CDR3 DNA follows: TGCGCCAGCAGCTTGGACAGGGAACTTGGTGGCTACACCTTC.

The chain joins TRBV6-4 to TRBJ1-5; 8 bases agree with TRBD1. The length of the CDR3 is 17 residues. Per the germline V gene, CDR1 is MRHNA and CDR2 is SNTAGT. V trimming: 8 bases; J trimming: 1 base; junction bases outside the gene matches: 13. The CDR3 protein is CASLRQGRPSSNQPQHF. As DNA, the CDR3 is TGTGCCAGCTTACGACAGGGGAGGCCCTCGAGCAATCAGCCCCAGCATTTT.

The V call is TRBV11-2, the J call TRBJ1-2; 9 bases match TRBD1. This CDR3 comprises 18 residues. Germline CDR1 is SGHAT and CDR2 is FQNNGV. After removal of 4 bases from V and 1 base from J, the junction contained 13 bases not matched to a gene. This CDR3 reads CASSSRGQGSGFNYGYTF. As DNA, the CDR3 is TGTGCCAGCAGCTCCAGGGGACAGGGTTCCGGGTTTAACTATGGCTACACCTTC.

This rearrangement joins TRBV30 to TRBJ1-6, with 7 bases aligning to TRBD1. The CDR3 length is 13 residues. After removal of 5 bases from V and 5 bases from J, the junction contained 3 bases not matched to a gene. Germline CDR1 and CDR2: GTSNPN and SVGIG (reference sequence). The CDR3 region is CAWAGTDNSPLHF. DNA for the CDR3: TGTGCCTGGGCCGGGACAGATAATTCACCCCTCCACTTT.

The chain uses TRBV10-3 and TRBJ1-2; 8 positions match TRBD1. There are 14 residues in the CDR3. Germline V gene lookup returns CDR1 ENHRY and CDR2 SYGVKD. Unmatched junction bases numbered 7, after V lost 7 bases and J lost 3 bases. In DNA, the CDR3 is TGTGCCATCATGAACGGGGACAGGTACTATGGCTACACCTTC. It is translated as CAIMNGDRYYGYTF.

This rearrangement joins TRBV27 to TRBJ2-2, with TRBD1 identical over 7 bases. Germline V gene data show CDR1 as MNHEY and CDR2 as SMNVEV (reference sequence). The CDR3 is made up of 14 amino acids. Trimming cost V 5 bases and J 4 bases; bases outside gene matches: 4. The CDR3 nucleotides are TGTGCCAGCAGTGATGGGACAGCCACCGGGGAGCTGTTTTTT. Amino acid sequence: CASSDGTATGELFF.

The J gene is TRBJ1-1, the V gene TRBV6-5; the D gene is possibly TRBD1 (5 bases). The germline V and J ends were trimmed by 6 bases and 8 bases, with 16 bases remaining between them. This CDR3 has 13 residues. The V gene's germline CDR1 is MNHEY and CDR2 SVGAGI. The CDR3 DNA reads TGTGCCAGCAGCTCACGGCGGGGGAAAGAAGCTTTCTTT. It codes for CASSSRRGKEAFF.

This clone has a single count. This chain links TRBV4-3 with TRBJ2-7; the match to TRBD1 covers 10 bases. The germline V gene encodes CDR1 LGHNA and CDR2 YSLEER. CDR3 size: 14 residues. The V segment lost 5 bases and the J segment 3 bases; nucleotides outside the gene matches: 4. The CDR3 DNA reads TGCGCCAGCAGCGGGGACAGGGGAGTCTACGAGCAGTACTTC. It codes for CASSGDRGVYEQYF.

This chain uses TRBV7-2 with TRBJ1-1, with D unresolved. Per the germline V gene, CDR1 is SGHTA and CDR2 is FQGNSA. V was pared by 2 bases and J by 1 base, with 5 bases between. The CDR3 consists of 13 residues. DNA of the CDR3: TGTGCCAGCAGCTTACGGGGGAACACTGAAGCTTTCTTT. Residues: CASSLRGNTEAFF.